Following are 24 T cell receptor beta chains from one sample sequenced in a study of T cell changes during pregnancy in multiple sclerosis. Data came from immunoSEQ multiplex PCR; TCRdb stores just in-frame clones and leaves some out. Altogether about 36,000 clones are present, 80% to 95% being singletons, with the ten largest covering approximately 0.44%. The sample in question was CD4+ T cells from peripheral blood mononuclear cells, obtained in the third trimester of pregnancy. Receptors originate from a female donor in good health, enrolled as a control in a pregnancy study.

This sequence joins TRBV28 and TRBJ2-7; 10 bases agree with TRBD1. Germline V gene data show CDR1 as MDHEN and CDR2 as SYDVKM. This CDR3 is 14 amino acids long. Unmatched junction bases numbered 7, after V lost 9 bases and J lost 2 bases. CDR3 region: CARGPDRGPYEQYF. The CDR3 bases are TGTGCCAGGGGGCCAGACAGGGGGCCCTACGAGCAGTACTTC.

V gene TRBV2 combines with J gene TRBJ2-3; 9 bases are shared with TRBD2. The CDR3 totals 16 residues. With V trimmed by 1 base and J by 4 bases, 6 bases remained unmatched. From germline, CDR1 is SNHLY and CDR2 FYNNEI. CDR3 sequence (DNA): TGTGCCAGCAGTGAAGAGTTAGCGGGGGCGTCAGATACGCAGTATTTT. Its translation: CASSEELAGASDTQYF.

The J gene is TRBJ2-2, the V gene TRBV4-1; 8 bases are shared with TRBD1. The CDR3 is 16 residues long. Unmatched junction bases numbered 4, after V lost 3 bases and J lost 1 base. Germline V lookup: CDR1 MGHRA, CDR2 YSYEKL. The CDR3 protein is CASSQAGTGNTGELFF. CDR3 DNA: TGCGCCAGCAGCCAGGCCGGGACAGGGAACACCGGGGAGCTGTTTTTT.

The V gene is TRBV28, the J gene TRBJ2-7, with a weak D call TRBD1 (5 bases). Germline loops: CDR1 MDHEN, CDR2 SYDVKM. CDR3 size: 15 residues. The ends were cut back, 3 bases at V and 3 bases at J, with 15 bases in the middle. The CDR3 is CASSLPSAGNYEQYF. CDR3 sequence (DNA): TGTGCCAGCAGTTTGCCCTCGGCAGGGAACTACGAGCAGTACTTC.

This clone was counted a single time. This chain uses TRBV5-6 with TRBJ1-4; D gene ambiguous. V was pared by 2 bases and J by 5 bases, with 10 bases between. CDR1 SGHDT and CDR2 YYEEEE come from the germline V gene. The CDR3 extends over 14 amino acids. The CDR3, as DNA: TGTGCCAGCAGCTTACTGGCGGGGAATGAAAAACTGTTTTTT. Residues: CASSLLAGNEKLFF.

This rearrangement joins TRBV7-2 to TRBJ2-1; D perhaps matches TRBD2 (6 bases). V was pared by 3 bases and J by 2 bases, with 11 bases between. The germline V gene encodes CDR1 SGHTA and CDR2 FQGNSA. CDR3 size: 15 residues. The CDR3 region is CASSFSGVPYNEQFF. DNA for the CDR3: TGTGCCAGCAGCTTTAGCGGTGTACCCTACAATGAGCAGTTCTTC.

The chain uses TRBV7-8 and TRBJ2-2; the D is unclear. V was shortened by 5 bases and J by 4 bases, with 17 bases between the two germline ends. Germline loops: CDR1 SGHVS, CDR2 FQNEAQ. The CDR3 sequence is 16 residues long. The CDR3 DNA is TGTGCCAGCAGCCGTTCCTTAGACATCCCCACCGGGGAGCTGTTTTTT. Translated: CASSRSLDIPTGELFF. Filled out from reference TRBV7-8 and TRBJ2-2, the complete variable domain reads GAGVSQSPRYKVAKRGQDVALRCDPISGHVSLFWYQQALGQGPEFLTYFQNEAQLDKSGLPSDRFFAERPEGSVSTLKIQRTQQEDSAVYLCASSRSLDIPTGELFFGEGSRLTVL.

This chain uses TRBV7-9 with TRBJ2-3; 9 nucleotides match TRBD2. The CDR3 consists of 14 residues. Per germline, CDR1 SEHNR and CDR2 FQNEAQ (reference sequence). With V trimmed by 4 bases and J by 3 bases, 2 bases remained unmatched. CDR3 bases: TGTGCCAGCAGCTGGGGACTAGCTACAGATACGCAGTATTTT. It specifies CASSWGLATDTQYF.

DNA of the CDR3: TGTGCCAGCAGGGCAGGGGGAGGAAACACCATATATTTT. Translation: CASRAGGGNTIYF. The rearrangement uses TRBV2 and TRBJ1-3; 7 nucleotides align to TRBD1. CDR1 is SNHLY, CDR2 FYNNEI, per germline. The CDR3 is made up of 13 amino acids. The V gene end was trimmed by 6 bases and the J gene end by 4 bases; junction bases not matched to a gene: 3.

This rearrangement joins TRBV30 to TRBJ1-2; maybe TRBD1 (5 bases). Germline CDR1 is GTSNPN and CDR2 is SVGIG (reference sequence). Trimming pared 3 bases from V and 1 base from J, leaving 6 bases between. The CDR3 contains 12 residues. CDR3 residues: CAWRQGNYGYTF. In DNA form, the CDR3 reads TGTGCCTGGAGGCAGGGTAACTATGGCTACACCTTC.

The rearrangement joins TRBV19 to TRBJ2-5; maybe TRBD1 (5 bases). Trimming left V 5 bases short and J 1 base short, with 11 bases between. Germline lookup yields CDR1 LNHDA and CDR2 SQIVND (reference sequence). The CDR3 is 14 residues long. DNA of the CDR3: TGTGCCAGTAGTCCCCGACAGATCCAAGAGACCCAGTACTTC. Its protein is CASSPRQIQETQYF.

The chain recombines TRBV27 with TRBJ1-6; no definite D call. Trimming took off 8 bases at V and 7 bases at J, with 12 bases between the two ends. The CDR3 consists of 13 residues. CDR1 is MNHEY, CDR2 SMNVEV, per germline (reference sequence). Here the CDR3 DNA reads TGTGCCAGCCGGGTAGGGAGCAATTCACCCCTCCACTTT. This encodes CASRVGSNSPLHF.

The rearrangement links TRBV6-6 to TRBJ1-4, with D uncertain. CDR1 is MNHNY and CDR2 is SVGAGI in the germline V gene (reference sequence). V lost 2 bases and J 5 bases, leaving 9 bases between the germline ends. The CDR3 has 14 residues. The CDR3 DNA reads as TGTGCCAGCAGTTACGGCGGAGGGAATGAAAAACTGTTTTTT. Amino acid sequence: CASSYGGGNEKLFF.

The genes are TRBV6-1 and TRBJ1-5, with 7 bases aligning to TRBD1. The V gene's germline CDR1 is MNHNS and CDR2 SASEGT. The J segment lost 5 bases and the V segment lost 5 bases, leaving 9 bases of the junction unmatched. The CDR3 spans 15 residues. The CDR3 reads CASSLLFTGDQPQHF. The CDR3 DNA follows: TGTGCCAGCAGTCTTTTGTTTACAGGGGATCAGCCCCAGCATTTT.

The V and J genes are TRBV6-6 and TRBJ1-2; tentatively, D is TRBD1 (6 bases). The germline CDR1 and CDR2 sequences are MNHNY and SVGAGI (reference sequence). The ends were cut back, 2 bases at V and 4 bases at J, with 14 bases in the middle. CDR3 size: 15 residues. CDR3 loop: CASSYDNTGTYGYTF. In DNA, the CDR3 is TGTGCCAGCAGTTACGATAATACAGGGACCTATGGCTACACCTTC.

V gene TRBV6-1 combines with J gene TRBJ2-6; TRBD1 matches at 9 bases. The CDR3 runs to 18 residues. The V segment lost 4 bases and the J segment 0 bases; nucleotides outside the gene matches: 7. CDR1 is MNHNS, CDR2 SASEGT, per germline. The CDR3 coding sequence is TGTGCCAGCAGTGGGCGACAGGGGGGTGGCTCTGGGGCCAACGTCCTGACTTTC. It specifies CASSGRQGGGSGANVLTF.

The CDR3 DNA sequence: TGTGCCATACAGGGGGAGGGCTACACCTTC. Amino acid sequence: CAIQGEGYTF. The V and J genes are TRBV2 and TRBJ1-2; 8 nucleotides align to TRBD1. Losses at the gene ends were 10 bases for V and 8 bases for J; bases not matched to a gene: 3. CDR1 is SNHLY, CDR2 FYNNEI, per germline. This CDR3 is 10 amino acids long.

This chain uses TRBV6-1 with TRBJ1-1; no clear D. V dropped 7 bases and J dropped 5 bases, with 17 bases sitting between them. CDR1 is MNHNS, CDR2 SASEGT, per germline. CDR3 length: 14 amino acids. CDR3 nucleotide sequence: TGTGCCAGCATCGACTGGGAGGGTGTAACTGAAGCTTTCTTT. This translates into CASIDWEGVTEAFF.

This chain uses TRBV6-1 with TRBJ2-1; 10 nucleotides align to TRBD2. The CDR3 is 15 residues long. The V segment lost 7 bases and the J segment 3 bases; nucleotides outside the gene matches: 6. CDR1 and CDR2 from the germline V gene are MNHNS and SASEGT. The CDR3 sequence: CASNLSGGHYNEQFF. CDR3 coding DNA: TGTGCCAGCAACCTTAGCGGGGGGCACTACAATGAGCAGTTCTTC.

The rearrangement uses TRBV4-1 and TRBJ2-1, with a weak D call TRBD2 (6 bases). Germline CDR1 MGHRA, CDR2 YSYEKL. This CDR3 has 13 amino acids. Trimming took off 0 bases at V and 15 bases at J, with 15 bases between the two ends. CDR3 DNA: TGCGCCAGCAGCCAAGAGCCGGGACTCCGAGGGTTCTTC. Its protein product is CASSQEPGLRGFF.

V gene TRBV6-5 combines with J gene TRBJ2-4; tentative D call: TRBD1 (6 bases). The CDR3 extends over 15 amino acids. Germline assignment: CDR1 MNHEY and CDR2 SVGAGI. Trimming shortened V by 6 bases and J by 0 bases, and 12 bases separated the two germline ends. The CDR3 loop reads CASSGTYLAKNIQYF. The CDR3 DNA is TGTGCCAGCAGCGGGACATATTTAGCCAAAAACATTCAGTACTTC.

The chain links TRBV28 to TRBJ2-5; tentatively, D is TRBD2 (6 bases). This CDR3 spans 15 amino acids. From germline, CDR1 is MDHEN and CDR2 SYDVKM. Trimming removed 5 bases from V and 5 bases from J, with 18 bases in between. Here the CDR3 reads CASSPSGGGLETQYF. CDR3 coding DNA: TGTGCCAGCAGTCCCTCGGGTGGGGGGTTGGAGACCCAGTACTTC.

On this clone: Other DNA sequences in the sample encode the same CDR3. The gene calls are TRBV4-2 and TRBJ2-1; D perhaps matches TRBD1 (5 bases). The CDR3 contains 15 residues. V was pared by 4 bases and J by 3 bases, with 13 bases between. In germline, CDR1 is LGHNA, CDR2 YNFKEQ. The CDR3 bases are TGTGCCAGCAGCCCCACAGGTTGGATCTACAATGAGCAGTTCTTC. Its translation is CASSPTGWIYNEQFF.

This rearrangement joins TRBV15 to TRBJ1-2; perhaps TRBD1 as D (5 bases). The CDR3 has 19 amino acids. CDR1 is LNHNV, CDR2 YYDKDF, per germline (reference sequence). V was shortened by 0 bases and J by 2 bases, with 22 bases between the two germline ends. CDR3 sequence reads: CATSRDYGRARGNNYGYTF. CDR3 coding DNA: TGTGCCACCAGCAGAGATTATGGCCGGGCTAGGGGAAACAACTATGGCTACACCTTC. Using reference TRBV15 and TRBJ1-2 for the parts outside the CDR3, the full variable domain is DAMVIQNPRYQVTQFGKPVTLSCSQTLNHNVMYWYQQKSSQAPKLLFHYYDKDFNNEADTPDNFQSRRPNTSFCFLDIRSPGLGDTAMYLCATSRDYGRARGNNYGYTFGSGTRLTVV.